The 22 T cell receptor beta chains listed next were all sequenced from one sample in a study of T cells expressing NK-cell markers. TCRdb reprocessed the 5' RACE reads, keeping one entry per CDR3 protein, no DNA. With approximately 440,000 distinct CDR3 sequences in the sample, the ten largest clones hold under 1.5%. Sequenced input: blood T cells: a sorted CD56 or NKG2C T cell subset, CD4+ or CD8+ T cells, or bulk PBMC T cells (not recorded which). These receptors were taken from a woman aged 45-60 years in good health.

The chain carries TRBV6-5 and TRBJ2-3; TCRdb names TRBD2, which stays unverified in the absence of DNA. Germline values: CDR1 MNHEY, CDR2 SVGAGI. CDR3 size: 14 residues. This CDR3 is CASRAAGGPRTQYF.

This chain connects TRBV24-1 to TRBJ2-6; TCRdb returns TRBD1, unconfirmable since there is no DNA. Germline V gives CDR1 KGHDR, CDR2 SFDVKD. CDR3 size: 16 residues. The CDR3 loop is CATSAADRVGANVLTF.

The J gene is TRBJ1-1, the V gene TRBV6-6; TCRdb gives TRBD1 as the D gene, but with no DNA this cannot be confirmed. The CDR3 has 12 residues. Germline V gene sequence: CDR1 MNHNY, CDR2 SVGAGI (reference sequence). CDR3 loop: CAAGGTGGRAFF.

V usage is TRBV24-1 and J usage is TRBJ2-5; TCRdb returns TRBD1, unconfirmable since there is no DNA. The germline gives CDR1 KGHDR, CDR2 SFDVKD. The CDR3 has 15 residues. The CDR3 reads CATSGPGPTGETQYF.

The chain carries TRBV15 and TRBJ2-1; the TCRdb call, TRBD2, lacks DNA for checking. The CDR3 length is 16 residues. CDR1 and CDR2 (germline): LNHNV, YYDKDF (reference sequence). The CDR3 sequence is CATSRDRTSGRDEQFF. Together with reference TRBV15 and TRBJ2-1, the CDR3 gives the full variable domain: DAMVIQNPRYQVTQFGKPVTLSCSQTLNHNVMYWYQQKSSQAPKLLFHYYDKDFNNEADTPDNFQSRRPNTSFCFLDIRSPGLGDTAMYLCATSRDRTSGRDEQFFGPGTRLTVL.

The chain recombines TRBV20-1 with TRBJ1-1. This CDR3 has 12 residues. Germline loops: CDR1 DFQATT, CDR2 SNEGSKA (reference sequence). CDR3 sequence: CSAALGWTEAFF.

The chain joins TRBV6-1 to TRBJ1-1; TCRdb's D call, TRBD1, is unchecked because there is no DNA. Germline assignment: CDR1 MNHNS and CDR2 SASEGT. The CDR3 spans 14 residues. Here the CDR3 reads CASSHSDRDTEAFF.

The chain combines TRBV5-1 with TRBJ1-3; no DNA is available, so the TRBD1 call from TCRdb remains unchecked. CDR3 size: 15 residues. Germline CDR1 SGHRS, CDR2 YFSETQ. The chain's CDR3 is CASSLEGGGGHTIYF.

CDR3 amino acids: CASSLADRKLPRGTAAYNEQFF. The chain uses TRBV5-1 and TRBJ2-1; the D call of TRBD1 rests on TCRdb alone, since no DNA is present to check it. The CDR3 consists of 22 residues. From germline, CDR1 is SGHRS and CDR2 YFSETQ.

The chain links TRBV4-1 to TRBJ2-2; with no DNA, the TCRdb D assignment of TRBD1 cannot be verified. The CDR3 extends over 16 amino acids. Germline-derived CDR1 and CDR2 are MGHRA and YSYEKL. The CDR3 sequence: CASSQDGAGYTGELFF.

The chain uses TRBV9 and TRBJ1-6; TCRdb's D call of TRBD1 is untestable without DNA. The CDR3 loop spans 15 amino acids. Germline loops: CDR1 SGDLS, CDR2 YYNGEE. The CDR3 sequence: CASSVGEVPGSPLHF. Supplemented by reference TRBV9 and TRBJ1-6, the full variable domain reads DSGVTQTPKHLITATGQRVTLRCSPRSGDLSVYWYQQSLDQGLQFLIQYYNGEERAKGNILERFSAQQFPDLHSELNLSSLELGDSALYFCASSVGEVPGSPLHFGNGTRLTVT.

This chain links TRBV29-1 with TRBJ2-7; without DNA, the TCRdb call of TRBD1 cannot be checked. Germline CDR1 is SQVTM and CDR2 is ANQGSEA. The CDR3 consists of 13 residues. The CDR3 sequence: CSVGGTVPFEQYF.

The genes are TRBV9 and TRBJ2-2; the D call of TRBD1 rests on TCRdb alone, since no DNA is present to check it. The CDR3 covers 15 residues. Germline CDR1 and CDR2: SGDLS and YYNGEE. The CDR3 here is CASSVDHRPTGELFF.

V usage is TRBV25-1 and J usage is TRBJ2-1; TCRdb reports TRBD1, a call that lacks DNA to check it against. Germline loops: CDR1 MGHDK, CDR2 SYGVNS. The CDR3 runs to 13 residues. The CDR3 sequence is CASGKVGGNEQFF.

The CDR3 loop is CATGTGDDVFTDTQYF. The chain couples TRBV27 to TRBJ2-3; absent DNA, TCRdb's TRBD1 call cannot be checked. In germline, CDR1 is MNHEY, CDR2 SMNVEV (reference sequence). This CDR3 comprises 16 residues.

This sequence joins TRBV12-3 or TRBV12-4 and TRBJ2-1; TCRdb's D call of TRBD2 is untestable without DNA. The CDR3 sequence is 17 residues long. This CDR3 is CASSFGVSGRAGNEQFF.

The chain combines TRBV5-1 with TRBJ2-1; without DNA, the TCRdb call of TRBD1 cannot be checked. The CDR3 is made up of 13 amino acids. Germline CDR1 reads SGHRS; CDR2 reads YFSETQ. CDR3 sequence reads: CASREGRGLEQFF.

The chain links TRBV29-1 to TRBJ1-4. The CDR3 covers 12 residues. Germline V gene sequence: CDR1 SQVTM, CDR2 ANQGSEA. CDR3 loop: CSVGQNYEKLFF.

This chain links TRBV7-9 with TRBJ1-5; as DNA is missing, the TRBD1 call by TCRdb cannot be tested. Germline lookup yields CDR1 SEHNR and CDR2 FQNEAQ (reference sequence). The CDR3 spans 15 residues. The CDR3: CASSHGTGVGQPQHF.

V and J are TRBV10-3 and TRBJ2-7. CDR3 length: 16 residues. In germline, CDR1 is ENHRY, CDR2 SYGVKD. This CDR3 reads CAISESRRASSYEQYF.

The rearrangement links TRBV2 to TRBJ1-4; TCRdb lists TRBD1, though no DNA is available to test this call. Germline V CDR1 and CDR2: SNHLY, FYNNEI. CDR3 size: 14 residues. The chain's CDR3 is CASSEGDKNEKLFF.

This chain uses TRBV20-1 with TRBJ1-1. Germline V gene lookup returns CDR1 DFQATT and CDR2 SNEGSKA (reference sequence). The CDR3 is made up of 11 amino acids. The CDR3 protein is CSARRGNEAFF.